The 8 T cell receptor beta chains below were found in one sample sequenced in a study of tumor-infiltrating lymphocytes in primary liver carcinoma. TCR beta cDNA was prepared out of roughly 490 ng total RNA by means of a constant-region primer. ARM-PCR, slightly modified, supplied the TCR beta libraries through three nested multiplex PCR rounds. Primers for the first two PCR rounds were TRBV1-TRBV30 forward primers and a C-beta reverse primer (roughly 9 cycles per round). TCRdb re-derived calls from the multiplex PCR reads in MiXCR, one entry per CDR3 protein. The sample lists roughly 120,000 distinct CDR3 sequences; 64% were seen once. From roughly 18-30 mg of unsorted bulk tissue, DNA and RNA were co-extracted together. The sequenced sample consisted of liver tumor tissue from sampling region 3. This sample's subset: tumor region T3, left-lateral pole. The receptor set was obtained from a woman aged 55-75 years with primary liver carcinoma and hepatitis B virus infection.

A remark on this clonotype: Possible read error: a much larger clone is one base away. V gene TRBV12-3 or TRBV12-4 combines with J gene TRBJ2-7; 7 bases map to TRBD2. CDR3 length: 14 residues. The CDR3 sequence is CASTTSAPNYKQYF. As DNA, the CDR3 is TGTGCCAGCACCACTAGCGCTCCAAACTACAAGCAGTACTTC.

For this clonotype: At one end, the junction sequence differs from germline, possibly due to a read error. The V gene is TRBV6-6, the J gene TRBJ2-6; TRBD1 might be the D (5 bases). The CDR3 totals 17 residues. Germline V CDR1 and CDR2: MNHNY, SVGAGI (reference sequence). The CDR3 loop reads CASSSQGSSSGAHVLAF. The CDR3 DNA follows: TGTGCTAGCAGTTCTCAGGGCTCGAGCTCTGGGGCCCACGTCCTGGCTTTC.

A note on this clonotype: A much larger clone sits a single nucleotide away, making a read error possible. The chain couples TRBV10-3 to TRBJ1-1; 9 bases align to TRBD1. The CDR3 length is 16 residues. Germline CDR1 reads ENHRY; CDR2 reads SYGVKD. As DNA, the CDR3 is TGTGCCATCAGTGAGCACAGGGGGCAGGGGAACACTAAAGCTTTCTTT. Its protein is CAISEHRGQGNTKAFF.

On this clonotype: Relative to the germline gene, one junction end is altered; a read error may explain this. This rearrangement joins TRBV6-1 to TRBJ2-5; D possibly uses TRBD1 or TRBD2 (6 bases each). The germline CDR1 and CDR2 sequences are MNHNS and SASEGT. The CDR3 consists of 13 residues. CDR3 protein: CVSSVGGRETQYF. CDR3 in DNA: TGCGTCAGCAGTGTCGGGGGCCGGGAGACCCAGTACTTC.

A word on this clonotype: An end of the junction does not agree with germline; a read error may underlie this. The CDR3 protein is CTSSGMAGGRNEQFF. The DNA for the CDR3 is TGTACCAGCAGTGGGATGGCGGGAGGCAGGAATGAGCAGTTCTTC. The chain is built from TRBV28 and TRBJ2-1, with 8 nucleotides matching TRBD2. Germline loops: CDR1 MDHEN, CDR2 SYDVKM. The CDR3 is 15 residues long.

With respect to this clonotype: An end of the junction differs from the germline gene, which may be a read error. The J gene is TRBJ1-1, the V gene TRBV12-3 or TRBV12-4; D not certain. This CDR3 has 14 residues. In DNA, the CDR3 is TGTGCCAGCAACCAACCCAGCGCGAACACTGAAGGTTTCTTT. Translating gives CASNQPSANTEGFF.

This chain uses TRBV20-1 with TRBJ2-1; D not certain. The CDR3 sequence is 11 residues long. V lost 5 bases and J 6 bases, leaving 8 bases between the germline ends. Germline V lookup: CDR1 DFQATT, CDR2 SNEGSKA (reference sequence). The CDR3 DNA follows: TGCAGTGCTCCAGGACCCAATGAGCAGTTCTTC. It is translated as CSAPGPNEQFF.

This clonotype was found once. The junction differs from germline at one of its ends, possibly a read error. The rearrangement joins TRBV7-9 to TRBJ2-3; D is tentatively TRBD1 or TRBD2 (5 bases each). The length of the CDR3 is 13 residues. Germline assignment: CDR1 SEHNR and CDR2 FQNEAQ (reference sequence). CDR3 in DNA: TGTGTCAGCAGCTCAGGGCGAGGGGATACGCAGTATTTT. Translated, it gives CVSSSGRGDTQYF.